The 18 T cell receptor beta chains given below trace back to one sample, sequenced in a study of monozygotic twins with inflammatory bowel disease (dated by TCRdb to between 2018 and 2021). Library preparation was by 5' RACE. TCRdb lists the instrument as Illumina HiSeq 2500. The reads were reprocessed in TCRdb, with one entry per CDR3 protein sequence and no accompanying DNA. This sample's listing comprises about 140,000 distinct CDR3 sequences. The top ten clones comprise 2.4% of the sample. The sequenced sample consisted of blood. The receptors shown here come from a human donor with ulcerative colitis or Crohn's disease, or a healthy co-twin of an affected twin (not recorded which).

The V call is TRBV5-1, the J call TRBJ2-3; TCRdb outputs TRBD2, but without DNA this stays unchecked. Per germline, CDR1 SGHRS and CDR2 YFSETQ. This CDR3 is built from 15 residues. CDR3 residues: CASSLGTSVADTQYF.

The chain is built from TRBV30 and TRBJ2-5; TCRdb returns TRBD1, unconfirmable since there is no DNA. CDR1 and CDR2 from the germline V gene are GTSNPN and SVGIG (reference sequence). This CDR3 has 17 amino acids. CDR3 amino acids: CAWTPGGSFSSIETQYF.

The V call is TRBV28, the J call TRBJ2-7; TCRdb lists TRBD1, though no DNA is available to test this call. This CDR3 comprises 14 residues. Germline CDR1 reads MDHEN; CDR2 reads SYDVKM. This chain's CDR3 is CASSLPTGAYEQYF.

This rearrangement joins TRBV7-9 to TRBJ1-2; the TCRdb D gene call, TRBD1, has no DNA to confirm it. From germline, CDR1 is SEHNR and CDR2 FQNEAQ (reference sequence). The CDR3 has 14 amino acids. Here the CDR3 reads CASSLGTGSYGYTF. Full variable domain (outside the CDR3, taken from reference TRBV7-9 and TRBJ1-2): DTGVSQNPRHKITKRGQNVTFRCDPISEHNRLYWYRQTLGQGPEFLTYFQNEAQLEKSRLLSDRFSAERPKGSFSTLEIQRTEQGDSAMYLCASSLGTGSYGYTFGSGTRLTVV.

This chain connects TRBV5-1 to TRBJ2-1; TCRdb's D gene call, TRBD1, goes unchecked for lack of DNA. The CDR3 loop spans 16 amino acids. Germline loops: CDR1 SGHRS, CDR2 YFSETQ. The CDR3 sequence is CASSSTGDDSYNEQFF.

The rearrangement joins TRBV7-2 to TRBJ2-5. CDR3 length equals 15 residues. The germline V gene has CDR1 SGHTA and CDR2 FQGNSA. The CDR3 sequence is CASSQSVGRQETQYF.

The rearrangement links TRBV20-1 to TRBJ2-4; TCRdb proposes TRBD2, but this gene call is untestable without DNA. Germline V gene lookup returns CDR1 DFQATT and CDR2 SNEGSKA (reference sequence). The CDR3 length is 14 residues. The CDR3 loop reads CSAFRGTEKNIQYF.

The chain combines TRBV29-1 with TRBJ2-7; TCRdb designates TRBD1, a call that cannot be tested without DNA. Germline V CDR1 and CDR2: SQVTM, ANQGSEA. This CDR3 contains 13 residues. This CDR3 is CSVGTGNSYEQYF.

The genes are TRBV7-2 and TRBJ2-2; there is no DNA to check the TCRdb D call of TRBD1. Germline V gene lookup returns CDR1 SGHTA and CDR2 FQGNSA. The CDR3 is 15 amino acids. The CDR3 is CASIETGVNTGELFF.

This chain joins TRBV9 and TRBJ2-7; there is no DNA to check the TCRdb D call of TRBD1. The CDR3 covers 17 residues. Germline V CDR1 and CDR2: SGDLS, YYNGEE. CDR3 in amino acids: CASSVQGAGTGRYEQYF.

The chain joins TRBV5-1 to TRBJ2-7; TCRdb lists TRBD1, though no DNA is available to test this call. This CDR3 is built from 16 residues. Germline lookup yields CDR1 SGHRS and CDR2 YFSETQ. The chain's CDR3 is CASSHGQGSAGYEQYF.

The chain employs TRBV7-2 and TRBJ2-5; TCRdb's D gene call, TRBD1, goes unchecked for lack of DNA. Germline V lookup: CDR1 SGHTA, CDR2 FQGNSA. This CDR3 is built from 15 residues. The CDR3 spells CASSPDRGRGETQYF.

This chain joins TRBV5-6 and TRBJ2-7. The CDR3 contains 15 residues. In germline, CDR1 is SGHDT, CDR2 YYEEEE. CDR3 residues: CASSRYSDMDYEQYF.

This sequence joins TRBV28 and TRBJ2-2; the D call of TRBD1 rests on TCRdb alone, since no DNA is present to check it. The germline gives CDR1 MDHEN, CDR2 SYDVKM. The CDR3 sequence is 17 residues long. The CDR3 protein is CASSAPYDRGDTGELFF.

This chain connects TRBV5-1 to TRBJ2-7. The CDR3 extends over 15 amino acids. Germline V lookup: CDR1 SGHRS, CDR2 YFSETQ. This CDR3 is CASSLGLRGSYEQYF.

The genes are TRBV4-1 and TRBJ1-4; TCRdb outputs TRBD1, but without DNA this stays unchecked. CDR1 and CDR2 from the germline V gene are MGHRA and YSYEKL. This CDR3 has 16 amino acids. This CDR3 is CASSQDLQGGNEKLFF.

The rearrangement links TRBV4-3 to TRBJ1-1; the TCRdb call, TRBD1, lacks DNA for checking. The CDR3 sequence is 15 residues long. Germline V gene data show CDR1 as LGHNA and CDR2 as YSLEER. The CDR3 is CASSQGGWGRTEAFF.

The CDR3 here is CSAREQGRGTQYF. The V call is TRBV20-1, the J call TRBJ2-5; the D call from TCRdb, TRBD1, cannot be confirmed without DNA. The CDR3 covers 13 residues. Germline V gene sequence: CDR1 DFQATT, CDR2 SNEGSKA (reference sequence).